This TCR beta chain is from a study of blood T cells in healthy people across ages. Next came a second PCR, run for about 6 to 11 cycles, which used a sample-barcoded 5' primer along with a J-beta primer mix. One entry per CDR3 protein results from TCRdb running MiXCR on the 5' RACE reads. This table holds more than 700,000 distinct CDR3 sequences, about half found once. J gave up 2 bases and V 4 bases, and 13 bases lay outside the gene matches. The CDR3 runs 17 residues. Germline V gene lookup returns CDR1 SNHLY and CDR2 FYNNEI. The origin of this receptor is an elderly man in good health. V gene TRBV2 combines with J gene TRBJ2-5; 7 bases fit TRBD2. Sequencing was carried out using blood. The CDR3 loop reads CASSVFGSGHAQETQYF. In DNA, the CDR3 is TGTGCCAGCAGTGTTTTTGGTAGCGGGCACGCTCAAGAGACCCAGTACTTC.